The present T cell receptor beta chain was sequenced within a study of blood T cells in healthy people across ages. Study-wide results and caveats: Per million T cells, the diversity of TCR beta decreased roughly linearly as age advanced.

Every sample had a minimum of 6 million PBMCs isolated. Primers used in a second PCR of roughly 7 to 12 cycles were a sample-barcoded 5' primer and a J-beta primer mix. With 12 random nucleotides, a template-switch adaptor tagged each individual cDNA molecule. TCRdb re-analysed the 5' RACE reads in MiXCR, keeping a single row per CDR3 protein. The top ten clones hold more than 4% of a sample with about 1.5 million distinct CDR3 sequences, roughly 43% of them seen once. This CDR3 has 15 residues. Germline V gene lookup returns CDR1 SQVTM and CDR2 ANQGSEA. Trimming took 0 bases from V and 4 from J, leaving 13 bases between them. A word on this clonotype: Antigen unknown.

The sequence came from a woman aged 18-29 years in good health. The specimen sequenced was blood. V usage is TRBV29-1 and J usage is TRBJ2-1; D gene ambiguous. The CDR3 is CSVEDDGSRYNEQFF. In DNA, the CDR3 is TGCAGCGTTGAAGATGATGGGTCCCGTTACAATGAGCAGTTCTTC.